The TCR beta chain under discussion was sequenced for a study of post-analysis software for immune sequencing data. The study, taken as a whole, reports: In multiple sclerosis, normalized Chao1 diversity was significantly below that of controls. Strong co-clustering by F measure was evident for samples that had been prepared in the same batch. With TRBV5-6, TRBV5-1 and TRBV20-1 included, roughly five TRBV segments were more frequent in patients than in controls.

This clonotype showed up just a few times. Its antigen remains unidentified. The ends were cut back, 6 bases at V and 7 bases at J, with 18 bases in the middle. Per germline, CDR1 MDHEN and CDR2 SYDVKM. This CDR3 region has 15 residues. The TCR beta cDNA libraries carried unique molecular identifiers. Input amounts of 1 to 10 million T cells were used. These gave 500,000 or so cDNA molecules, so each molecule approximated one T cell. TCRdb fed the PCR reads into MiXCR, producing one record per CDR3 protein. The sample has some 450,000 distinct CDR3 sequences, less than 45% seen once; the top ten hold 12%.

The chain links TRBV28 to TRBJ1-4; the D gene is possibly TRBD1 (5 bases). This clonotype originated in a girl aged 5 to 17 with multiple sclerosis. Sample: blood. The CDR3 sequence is CASRPSPGAGEKLFF. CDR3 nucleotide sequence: TGTGCCAGCAGGCCCTCTCCCGGGGCTGGTGAAAAACTGTTTTTT.